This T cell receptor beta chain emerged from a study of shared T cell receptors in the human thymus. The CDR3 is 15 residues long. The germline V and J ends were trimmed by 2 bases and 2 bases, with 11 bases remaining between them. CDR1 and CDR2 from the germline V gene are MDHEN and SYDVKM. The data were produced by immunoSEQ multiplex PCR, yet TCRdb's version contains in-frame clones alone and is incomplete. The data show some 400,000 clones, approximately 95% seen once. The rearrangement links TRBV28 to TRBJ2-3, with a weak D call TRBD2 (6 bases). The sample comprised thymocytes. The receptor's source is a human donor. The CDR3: CASSLVAGFTDTQYF. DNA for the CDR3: TGTGCCAGCAGTTTAGTGGCGGGGTTCACAGATACGCAGTATTTT.